These 3 T cell receptor beta chains were all obtained from the same sample, sequenced in a study of regulatory T cells in long-lasting Graves disease. Sequencing libraries for TCR beta were prepared with iRepertoire HTBI primers and Arm-PCR of CDR3 regions. From the multiplex PCR reads, TCRdb called clonotypes with MiXCR, one entry per CDR3 protein. The sample yields 200,000 to 300,000 distinct CDR3 sequences, roughly 21% seen once. Time point denoted: newly diagnosed GD, antithyroid drugs for less than 3 months. TCR sequences were obtained from RNA taken from PBMCs. This specimen was peripheral blood mononuclear cells (PBMCs), taken at new diagnosis, from a patient treated with antithyroid drugs. The origin of the receptors is a female donor with Graves disease.

This clonotype was observed many times. The rearrangement uses TRBV2 and TRBJ1-5; D possibly corresponds to TRBD1 (6 bases). The length of the CDR3 is 16 residues. V was cut by 6 bases and J by 1 base, with 16 bases left in between. CDR1 SNHLY and CDR2 FYNNEI come from the germline V gene. The CDR3 is CASRSTTGHSNQPQHF. The CDR3 coding sequence is TGTGCCAGCAGATCAACCACAGGGCACAGCAATCAGCCCCAGCATTTT.

V is TRBV19 and J is TRBJ2-5, with D unresolved. The CDR3 sequence is 15 residues long. Germline CDR1 LNHDA, CDR2 SQIVND (reference sequence). The ends were cut back, 3 bases at V and 1 base at J, with 12 bases in the middle. CDR3 protein: CASSIIPAFQETQYF. As DNA, the CDR3 is TGTGCCAGTAGTATTATCCCGGCGTTCCAAGAGACCCAGTACTTC.

The chain joins TRBV28 to TRBJ2-5, with D possibly being TRBD1 (5 bases). Germline V gives CDR1 MDHEN, CDR2 SYDVKM. The CDR3 contains 14 residues. Trimming removed 2 bases from V and 1 base from J, with 8 bases in between. The CDR3 nucleotides are TGTGCCAGCAGTTTAGGACACTTCCAAGAGACCCAGTACTTC. This encodes CASSLGHFQETQYF.